Listed below are T cell receptor beta chains from one sample, sequenced in a study of blood T cell repertoires in COVID-19. Profiled with immunoSEQ multiplex PCR; TCRdb holds only in-frame clones, not every one. The sample holds approximately 180,000 clones; 70% to 90% are singletons and the top ten take roughly 18%. Sequences were obtained from peripheral blood. These receptors were taken from a person aged 65 to 85 with COVID-19, enrolled during active disease. Both conserved end residues are part of each CDR3. D genes are given only for firm matches. Some rows mark clone size as missing; the rest say once, few, many or name a class of expanded clone.

cdr3_nt	cdr3_aa	d_call	clone_size	v_call	j_call
TGTGCCAGCAGCTCACAGGGTCGTGGCGAGCAGTACTTC	CASSSQGRGEQYF	NA	few	TRBV11-2	TRBJ2-7
TGTGCCAGCAGCGTGGGACTTTTTTCCTACGAGCAGTACTTC	CASSVGLFSYEQYF	NA	NA	TRBV5-6	TRBJ2-7
TGTGCCAGCAGCCCACTAGCGGGAGGCACAGATACGCAGTATTTT	CASSPLAGGTDTQYF	TRBD2	NA	TRBV7-6	TRBJ2-3
TGTGCCAGCAGCCAAGGAGACAGGGTCTACGAGCAGTACTTC	CASSQGDRVYEQYF	TRBD1	NA	TRBV3-1/TRBV3-2	TRBJ2-7
TGCGCCAGCAGCCAGCGGACAGGGATGAACACTGAAGCTTTCTTT	CASSQRTGMNTEAFF	TRBD1	NA	TRBV4-1	TRBJ1-1
TGTGCCAGCAGCCAAGCGTTGAACACTGAAGCTTTCTTT	CASSQALNTEAFF	NA	NA	TRBV14	TRBJ1-1
TGTGCCAGCAGTTACGGAGCTGGAGGTCAGCCCCAGCATTTT	CASSYGAGGQPQHF	NA	NA	TRBV6-5	TRBJ1-5
TGTGCCAGCAGCTGGGGACAGGGAAAGAACTACGAGCAGTACTTC	CASSWGQGKNYEQYF	TRBD1	NA	TRBV13	TRBJ2-7
TGTGCCGCCCAAGGGGGTAGCACAGATACGCAGTATTTT	CAAQGGSTDTQYF	NA	NA	TRBV28	TRBJ2-3
TGTGCCAGCAGCTTAGAGACGGGGGTGGAGGACTATGGCTACACCTTC	CASSLETGVEDYGYTF	NA	NA	TRBV7-9	TRBJ1-2
TGTGCCAGCAGCATCGACCTAGACAGGGGCTACGAGCAGTACTTC	CASSIDLDRGYEQYF	TRBD1	NA	TRBV2	TRBJ2-7
TGTGCCAGCAGCTTAGCGGTAGCGGGGGGGAATGAGCAGTTCTTC	CASSLAVAGGNEQFF	TRBD2	NA	TRBV11-1	TRBJ2-1
TGTGCCATCAGTGGGTATACCAGCTCTGGGGCCAACGTCCTGACTTTC	CAISGYTSSGANVLTF	NA	NA	TRBV10-3	TRBJ2-6
TGTGCCAGCAGCCTCGGACAGGGAGAGATCCGAAAACTGTTTTTT	CASSLGQGEIRKLFF	TRBD1	NA	TRBV5-6	TRBJ1-4
TGTGCCAGCAGCTTGGACAGCCCAAACTATGGCTACACCTTC	CASSLDSPNYGYTF	NA	once	TRBV7-9	TRBJ1-2
TGTGCCAGCAGCTTAGCGGGACAGGGCCCCTACGAGCAGTACTTC	CASSLAGQGPYEQYF	TRBD1	NA	TRBV11-2	TRBJ2-7
TGTGCCAGTAGTACGTCCTGGCGGGCGATCCCCTCTGGGGCCAACGTCCTGACTTTC	CASSTSWRAIPSGANVLTF	NA	NA	TRBV19	TRBJ2-6
TGTGCCAGCAGCCAACAGGGGGCTGCTGGCTACACCTTC	CASSQQGAAGYTF	TRBD1	NA	TRBV27	TRBJ1-2
TGTGCCATCAGTGGTACTAGCGGGAGCGGGGAGCAGTTCTTC	CAISGTSGSGEQFF	TRBD2	NA	TRBV10-3	TRBJ2-1
TGCGCCAGCACGCGGGACGGGAACACTGAAGCTTTCTTT	CASTRDGNTEAFF	NA	NA	TRBV5-1	TRBJ1-1
TGTGCCACCAGTGATTTGAGGGGGTCGGCCGGGGAGCTGTTTTTT	CATSDLRGSAGELFF	NA	NA	TRBV24-1	TRBJ2-2
TGTGCCAGTAGTATAAGTGTGGGACAGCAGAACACTGAAGCTTTCTTT	CASSISVGQQNTEAFF	TRBD1	NA	TRBV19	TRBJ1-1
TGCGCCAGCAGCGAACAGGGGGCGTCAATTAATTCACCCCTCCACTTT	CASSEQGASINSPLHF	TRBD1	NA	TRBV5-1	TRBJ1-6
TGTGCCAGCAGCTTTAGGGGCGGGGATCGTGGGGAGCTGTTTTTT	CASSFRGGDRGELFF	NA	few	TRBV7-3	TRBJ2-2
TGTGCCAGCGGACACAGGGGGCTATACGAGCAGTACTTC	CASGHRGLYEQYF	TRBD1	NA	TRBV6-5	TRBJ2-7
TGTGCCAGCAGCGTAGATCGCGGGGGGGCGGGTGAGACCCAGTACTTC	CASSVDRGGAGETQYF	TRBD2	once	TRBV9	TRBJ2-5
TGTGCCAGCAGCTCCCGTGGGACTAGCAGATACGAGCAGTACTTC	CASSSRGTSRYEQYF	TRBD2	NA	TRBV7-2	TRBJ2-7
TGCGCCAGCAGGAGGGGAGGGTCTGAAGCTTTCTTT	CASRRGGSEAFF	NA	NA	TRBV4-3	TRBJ1-1
TGTGCCAGCAGTGACCATGGGACAGGGGTTACCTACGAGCAGTACTTC	CASSDHGTGVTYEQYF	TRBD1	NA	TRBV6-1	TRBJ2-7
TGTGCCAGCAGCCCCACAGGGACCCCTAAGCAGTTCTTC	CASSPTGTPKQFF	NA	once	TRBV7-3	TRBJ2-1
TGCAGCGTCACCAGGGGGTGGGGAACCGGGGAGCTGTTTTTT	CSVTRGWGTGELFF	TRBD1	NA	TRBV29-1	TRBJ2-2
TGTGCCAGCGGACAGACTTACGAGCAGTACTTC	CASGQTYEQYF	NA	NA	TRBV2	TRBJ2-7
TGTGCCAGCAGCATTGGGACTATAGATGAGCAGTTCTTC	CASSIGTIDEQFF	TRBD2	NA	TRBV9	TRBJ2-1
TGTGCCAGCATTAGGGGTGCTGGAAACACCATATATTTT	CASIRGAGNTIYF	NA	few	TRBV6-6	TRBJ1-3
TGTGCCAGCAGCTTAGTGTCCCGGGGAGGAGGCACTGAAGCTTTCTTT	CASSLVSRGGGTEAFF	NA	once	TRBV11-2	TRBJ1-1
TGTGCCAGACAGGGGGCTCGGTCACCCCTCCACTTT	CARQGARSPLHF	TRBD1	NA	TRBV2	TRBJ1-6
TGTGCCAGCAGCTCCAGGGGGCGGGAAACCGGGGAGCTGTTTTTT	CASSSRGRETGELFF	TRBD1	NA	TRBV11-2	TRBJ2-2
TGCGCCAGCAGCCAAGGACAGACGAACACCGGGGAGCTGTTTTTT	CASSQGQTNTGELFF	NA	NA	TRBV4-3	TRBJ2-2
TGTGCCAGCAGTTTGGCGGGGGAGGTCGGCTACACCTTC	CASSLAGEVGYTF	NA	NA	TRBV12-3/TRBV12-4	TRBJ1-2
TGTGCCAGTGAAGACCGCCGACAAGCCCTCCACTTT	CASEDRRQALHF	NA	NA	TRBV28	TRBJ1-6
TGTGCCAGGACTGAGGGCAGGGGGCGTGTGGGATTCACAGATACGCAGTATTTT	CARTEGRGRVGFTDTQYF	NA	NA	TRBV21-1	TRBJ2-3
TGTGCCAGCAGTACCCGCTCAGGGTCAAGGTTTCAGCCCCAGCATTTT	CASSTRSGSRFQPQHF	NA	NA	TRBV28	TRBJ1-5
TGTGCCAGCTCAGGGACTTTTGATAGCAATCAGCCCCAGCATTTT	CASSGTFDSNQPQHF	NA	few	TRBV18	TRBJ1-5
TGCAGCGTTGTAACTTCCAATCTCGGGGCCGGGGAGCTGTTTTTT	CSVVTSNLGAGELFF	NA	NA	TRBV29-1	TRBJ2-2
TGTGCCAGCAGCTTAGCGGGACAGGGATTTGAAAAACTGTTTTTT	CASSLAGQGFEKLFF	TRBD1	NA	TRBV7-2	TRBJ1-4
TGTGCCAGCAGTTTTTCCAGCTATGGCTACACCTTC	CASSFSSYGYTF	NA	NA	TRBV28	TRBJ1-2
TGTGCCAGCAAGCTAAACCCCGCAGGTTCCTATGGCTACACCTTC	CASKLNPAGSYGYTF	NA	NA	TRBV19	TRBJ1-2
TGTGCCAGCAGCCGATCGGGGGATTACGAGCAGTACTTC	CASSRSGDYEQYF	NA	few	TRBV7-6	TRBJ2-7